This T cell receptor beta chain comes out of a study of blood T cell repertoires in COVID-19. The wider study: Samples of COVID-19 (acute and convalescent) were obtained from the United States, Italy and Spain. In each case, the material was cDNA or gDNA derived from T cells, B-cell-depleted T cells, or PBMCs.

CDR1 is LGHNA, CDR2 YNFKEQ, per germline. The V and J ends lost 1 base and 2 bases respectively, with 6 bases between them. This CDR3 comprises 14 residues. Original processing notes: Estimation of nucleated cell counts was performed using reference gene primer amplification. Sequencing was performed with immunoSEQ multiplex PCR; in TCRdb, only in-frame clones are kept and a portion is missing. V and J calls and clone size come straight from that table; D and trimming were deduced from the DNA. There are around 250,000 clones in the sample; about four fifths occur only once, and 5.7% lies in the top ten.

This clonotype was obtained from a man older than 75 with acute or convalescent COVID-19. The chain combines TRBV4-2 with TRBJ1-3; a weak D match, TRBD1 (6 bases). What was sequenced was peripheral blood. The CDR3 nucleotides are TGTGCCAGCAGCCAAGGACAGGCTGGAAACACCATATATTTT. Residues: CASSQGQAGNTIYF.